These 18 T cell receptor beta chains originate from one sample sequenced in a study of blood T cell repertoires in COVID-19. Sequencing was performed with immunoSEQ multiplex PCR; in TCRdb, only in-frame clones are kept and a portion is missing. There are fewer than 140,000 clones in the sample; over 70% occur only once, and around 0.92% lies in the top ten. The sample taken for sequencing was peripheral blood. Receptors were obtained from a human donor with acute or convalescent COVID-19. The donor label of this sample is uncertain.

The chain has TRBV4-1 and TRBJ1-3; tentative D call: TRBD1 (6 bases). Germline V gene sequence: CDR1 MGHRA, CDR2 YSYEKL. This CDR3 region has 16 residues. Trimming removed 5 bases at V and 0 bases at J, with 14 bases between. CDR3 protein: CASSTPGTNSGNTIYF. The CDR3 bases are TGCGCCAGCAGCACCCCCGGGACAAACTCTGGAAACACCATATATTTT.

This chain uses TRBV10-3 with TRBJ1-2; TRBD1 matches 7 bases. The CDR3 has 14 residues. Germline V CDR1 and CDR2: ENHRY, SYGVKD. The V gene end was trimmed by 3 bases and the J gene end by 4 bases; junction bases not matched to a gene: 5. DNA of the CDR3: TGTGCCATCAGTGATACAGGGGTATTCTATGGCTACACCTTC. Translation gives CAISDTGVFYGYTF.

The J gene is TRBJ2-3, the V gene TRBV27, with D possibly being TRBD2 (5 bases). The CDR3 has 13 residues. Germline V lookup: CDR1 MNHEY, CDR2 SMNVEV (reference sequence). Trimming removed 6 bases at V and 6 bases at J, with 13 bases between. The CDR3 loop reads CASSLLAPDTQYF. The CDR3, as DNA: TGTGCCAGCAGCCTGCTAGCCCCCGATACGCAGTATTTT.

This chain joins TRBV3-1 (or the pseudogene TRBV3-2) and TRBJ1-2; 9 bases fit TRBD1. Germline loops: CDR1 LGHDT, CDR2 YNNKEL (reference sequence). The CDR3 runs to 16 residues. After removal of 2 bases from V and 2 bases from J, the junction contained 6 bases not matched to a gene. The CDR3 reads CASSQKGTGPNYGYTF. CDR3 in DNA: TGTGCCAGCAGCCAAAAGGGGACAGGGCCCAACTATGGCTACACCTTC.

The chain joins TRBV7-3 to TRBJ1-2; 8 nucleotides align to TRBD1. Germline V lookup: CDR1 SGHTA, CDR2 FQGTGA. This CDR3 contains 17 residues. V was clipped by 5 bases and J by 1 base; unmatched bases: 12. In DNA, the CDR3 is TGTGCCAGCAGCCCTAGAAATCGACAGGGGATTAACTATGGCTACACCTTC. It encodes CASSPRNRQGINYGYTF.

The chain uses TRBV28 and TRBJ1-1; TRBD1 matches 7 bases. The CDR3 is made up of 14 amino acids. V trimming: 6 bases; J trimming: 2 bases; junction bases outside the gene matches: 6. The germline V gene encodes CDR1 MDHEN and CDR2 SYDVKM. The CDR3 coding sequence is TGTGCCAGCAGCGCACAAGGGGGCAACACTGAAGCTTTCTTT. It encodes CASSAQGGNTEAFF.

The V and J genes are TRBV29-1 and TRBJ2-3; D may be TRBD2 (5 bases). CDR1 and CDR2 (germline): SQVTM, ANQGSEA. The V end lost 7 bases, the J end lost 2 bases, and 13 bases lay between the germline ends. This CDR3 spans 13 amino acids. This CDR3 reads CSATIRDTDTQYF. The CDR3, as DNA: TGCAGCGCCACAATCCGGGACACAGATACGCAGTATTTT.

This sequence joins TRBV29-1 and TRBJ1-2; perhaps TRBD1 as D (6 bases). CDR1 is SQVTM, CDR2 ANQGSEA, per germline. Trimming took off 4 bases at V and 0 bases at J, with 18 bases between the two ends. This CDR3 contains 16 residues. CDR3 region: CSVVGGLSTSNYGYTF. As DNA, the CDR3 is TGCAGCGTTGTTGGGGGCCTCAGCACATCTAACTATGGCTACACCTTC.

This clone has a count of ten or more. The V gene is TRBV9, the J gene TRBJ2-5; 9 bases map to TRBD2. The CDR3 is 17 residues long. With V trimmed by 0 bases and J by 2 bases, 8 bases remained unmatched. CDR1 SGDLS and CDR2 YYNGEE come from the germline V gene. The CDR3 loop reads CASSVGPPTSGQETQYF. As DNA, the CDR3 is TGTGCCAGCAGCGTAGGGCCCCCGACTAGCGGACAAGAGACCCAGTACTTC.

This clone was detected only a few times. This chain uses TRBV19 with TRBJ1-6; 9 bases line up with TRBD1. Germline lookup yields CDR1 LNHDA and CDR2 SQIVND (reference sequence). The J segment lost 10 bases and the V segment lost 3 bases, leaving 10 bases of the junction unmatched. The CDR3 runs 16 residues. CDR3 region: CASSIIRTGVHSPLHF. The CDR3, as DNA: TGTGCCAGTAGTATCATCAGGACAGGGGTTCACTCACCCCTCCACTTT.

V and J are TRBV5-6 and TRBJ2-5; a weak D match, TRBD1 (6 bases). The CDR3 is 14 residues long. V shed 2 bases and J shed 4 bases, with 12 bases lying between them. Germline lookup yields CDR1 SGHDT and CDR2 YYEEEE. CDR3: CASSFYRDRETQYF. CDR3 bases: TGTGCCAGCAGCTTCTACAGGGATCGAGAGACCCAGTACTTC. Looking up the rest from reference TRBV5-6 and TRBJ2-5 gives the full variable domain: DAGVTQSPTHLIKTRGQQVTLRCSPKSGHDTVSWYQQALGQGPQFIFQYYEEEERQRGNFPDRFSGHQFPNYSSELNVNALLLGDSALYLCASSFYRDRETQYFGPGTRLLVL.

This clone occurred a few times. The chain has TRBV5-4 and TRBJ2-1; 10 bases fit TRBD2. This CDR3 is built from 19 residues. Unmatched junction bases numbered 13, after V lost 2 bases and J lost 2 bases. The germline CDR1 and CDR2 sequences are SGHNT and YYREEE (reference sequence). CDR3 loop: CASSLTGLAVISPYNEQFF. CDR3 sequence (DNA): TGTGCCAGCAGCTTAACTGGACTAGCGGTAATCTCACCCTACAATGAGCAGTTCTTC.

The V call is TRBV5-5, the J call TRBJ1-6; D is perhaps TRBD1 (6 bases). The V gene lost 4 bases and the J gene lost 5 bases, with 13 bases spanning the gap. CDR1 and CDR2 from the germline V gene are SGHKS and YYEKEE (reference sequence). This CDR3 has 15 amino acids. The chain's CDR3 is CASSLRGADNSPLHF. The CDR3 DNA reads TGTGCCAGCAGCCTTCGGGGGGCGGATAATTCACCCCTCCACTTT.

The rearrangement joins TRBV27 to TRBJ1-2; 8 bases line up with TRBD1. The CDR3 is 15 amino acids. V was pared by 4 bases and J by 6 bases, with 10 bases of the junction left unmatched. CDR1 is MNHEY, CDR2 SMNVEV, per germline (reference sequence). In nucleotides, the CDR3 is TGTGCCAGCAGTTCAAGTCGGACAGGGCGGGATGGCTACACCTTC. Residues: CASSSSRTGRDGYTF.

This rearrangement joins TRBV28 to TRBJ1-2; tentative D call: TRBD1 (6 bases). Germline CDR1 MDHEN, CDR2 SYDVKM. Trimming removed 4 bases at V and 1 base at J, with 13 bases between. CDR3 size: 15 residues. CDR3 loop: CASSSPGHLNYGYTF. CDR3 in DNA: TGTGCCAGCAGTTCTCCGGGACACCTTAACTATGGCTACACCTTC.

This chain connects TRBV6-1 to TRBJ1-2, with D tentatively TRBD1 (5 bases). The CDR3 spans 15 residues. Germline CDR1 is MNHNS and CDR2 is SASEGT. The V and J ends lost 2 bases and 4 bases respectively, with 14 bases between them. DNA of the CDR3: TGTGCCAGCAGTGAATGGTCGGGGGGGAGCTATGGCTACACCTTC. Protein: CASSEWSGGSYGYTF.

The rearrangement links TRBV4-2 to TRBJ2-2, with 9 positions matching TRBD1. CDR3 length: 15 residues. From germline, CDR1 is LGHNA and CDR2 YNFKEQ. The ends lost 4 bases at V and 7 bases at J; junction bases unmatched: 7. The CDR3 DNA reads TGTGCCAGCAGCCCTGGACAGGGGAATAGCGGGGAGCTGTTTTTT. The encoded protein is CASSPGQGNSGELFF.

This clone was found a few times. The chain carries TRBV18 and TRBJ2-2; TRBD2 matches at 10 bases. The J segment lost 4 bases and the V segment lost 3 bases, leaving 2 bases of the junction unmatched. The CDR3 consists of 15 residues. The germline CDR1 and CDR2 sequences are KGHSH and LQKENI. CDR3 nucleotides: TGTGCCAGCTCACCTAGCGGGGGGATCACCGGGGAGCTGTTTTTT. Translating it yields CASSPSGGITGELFF.